Listed here is a single T cell receptor beta chain. Its antigen is undetermined. V lost 6 bases to trimming and J lost 8 bases; unmatched junction nucleotides: 6. Germline V gives CDR1 MNHEY, CDR2 SMNVEV (reference sequence). This CDR3 contains 12 residues. This specimen comes from a study of CD8+ T cells in alopecia areata. General study points: Sequencing of scalp tissue also captures the resident alphabeta T cells of normal skin.

Investigators isolated RNA and reverse transcribed it into cDNA to act as the sequencing template. Using immunoSEQ multiplex PCR, the repertoire was profiled, and TCRdb retains in-frame clones only, with some absent. Of over 150,000 clones listed, about 56% are singletons. Sequenced: CD8+ T cells sorted from blood. This receptor was obtained from a human donor in good health. V gene TRBV27 combines with J gene TRBJ1-2, with 7 bases identical to TRBD1. CDR3 in DNA: TGTGCCAGCAGGAAGGGGGCGGAAGGCTACACCTTC. Protein: CASRKGAEGYTF.